Below, 16 T cell receptor beta chains from the same sample are listed, as sequenced in a study of T cells in Graves' hyperthyroidism and ophthalmopathy. Amplification targeted TCR beta CDR3 regions from RNA transcripts. HTBI primers drove first-round RT-PCR of the TCR CDR3. Each CDR3 protein gets one entry after TCRdb re-called the multiplex PCR reads with MiXCR. The table lists 500,000 to 700,000 distinct CDR3 sequences, approximately 16% of them singletons. The specimen sequenced was blood. These receptors were taken from a woman between 18 and 30 years old with Graves' hyperthyroidism.

V usage is TRBV6-1 and J usage is TRBJ2-7; 11 nucleotides line up with TRBD2. V shed 8 bases and J 3 bases; nucleotides not matched to a gene: 6. CDR1 is MNHNS, CDR2 SASEGT, per germline. This CDR3 spans 14 amino acids. The CDR3 loop reads CASPPGTSGYEQYF. The CDR3 DNA is TGTGCCAGCCCCCCCGGGACTAGCGGCTACGAGCAGTACTTC.

The table lists this clonotype with a few counts. The chain carries TRBV18 and TRBJ1-1; D is unclear. Germline lookup yields CDR1 KGHSH and CDR2 LQKENI. CDR3 length: 17 amino acids. V was clipped by 0 bases and J by 3 bases, with 17 bases between them. CDR3 DNA sequence: TGTGCCAGCTCACCACCTAACTCTCTTCAGTCGCACACTGAAGCTTTCTTT. This encodes CASSPPNSLQSHTEAFF. The variable domain in full, with the rest retrieved from reference TRBV18 and TRBJ1-1, is NAGVMQNPRHLVRRRGQEARLRCSPMKGHSHVYWYRQLPEEGLKFMVYLQKENIIDESGMPKERFSAEFPKEGPSILRIQQVVRGDSAAYFCASSPPNSLQSHTEAFFGQGTRLTVV.

This clonotype appeared a few times. CDR3 DNA: TGCGCCAGCAGCTCCATCGGGAGTCTGGAGACCCAGTACTTC. It yields the protein CASSSIGSLETQYF. J is TRBJ2-5 and V is TRBV5-1; possible D gene TRBD2, 6 bases. The CDR3 has 14 amino acids. The germline V and J ends were trimmed by 3 bases and 5 bases, with 14 bases remaining between them. In germline, CDR1 is SGHRS, CDR2 YFSETQ.

This clonotype has ten or more counts. The chain joins TRBV30 to TRBJ2-1; TRBD2 aligns across 7 bases. CDR3 length: 16 residues. The germline CDR1 and CDR2 sequences are GTSNPN and SVGIG (reference sequence). J was trimmed by 5 bases and V by 2 bases; bases with no gene match: 12. CDR3 DNA: TGTGCCTGGAGTCTATTTATGGGGAGGGTCCACAATGAGCAGTTCTTC. It yields the protein CAWSLFMGRVHNEQFF. Drawing the rest from reference TRBV30 and TRBJ2-1, the complete variable domain is SQTIHQWPATLVQPVGSPLSLECTVEGTSNPNLYWYRQAAGRGLQLLFYSVGIGQISSEVPQNLSASRPQDRQFILSSKKLLLSDSGFYLCAWSLFMGRVHNEQFFGPGTRLTVL.

The J gene is TRBJ1-3, the V gene TRBV6-1, with no clear D. V gave up 1 base and J gave up 1 base, with 8 bases separating them. The CDR3 sequence is 15 residues long. Germline loops: CDR1 MNHNS, CDR2 SASEGT. The CDR3 loop reads CASSEGGYSGNTIYF. Here the CDR3 DNA reads TGTGCCAGCAGTGAAGGGGGTTATTCTGGAAACACCATATATTTT.

In this sample, this clonotype turned up many times. The chain couples TRBV11-2 to TRBJ1-2; D uncertain. This CDR3 comprises 15 residues. Germline CDR1 is SGHAT and CDR2 is FQNNGV. V lost 0 bases to trimming and J lost 7 bases, with 15 bases between them. CDR3 in DNA: TGTGCCAGCAGCTTAGAGCGTGGGCCGGGTAGTGGCTACACCTTC. Its protein product is CASSLERGPGSGYTF.

A remark on this clonotype: A single base separates this from a much larger clone, so it may be a read error. The gene calls are TRBV5-1 and TRBJ1-2; 11 nucleotides agree with TRBD1. The germline V gene encodes CDR1 SGHRS and CDR2 YFSETQ. The CDR3 totals 15 residues. Here the CDR3 reads CASSFWTGGEDGCTF. The DNA of the CDR3 is TGCGCCAGCAGCTTCTGGACAGGGGGCGAGGATGGCTGCACCTTC.

This clonotype was counted at least ten times. V and J are TRBV7-2 and TRBJ1-6, with TRBD1 identical over 7 bases. CDR3 length: 17 amino acids. Per germline, CDR1 SGHTA and CDR2 FQGNSA. The V and J ends lost 4 bases and 9 bases, in that order; junction bases with no gene match: 15. The CDR3 protein is CASSYNPTGLLGSPLHF. The CDR3 DNA reads as TGTGCCAGCAGCTACAACCCGACAGGGTTACTCGGTTCACCCCTCCACTTT.

This clonotype has at least ten counts. The chain carries TRBV7-8 and TRBJ2-7; 10 positions match TRBD2. Germline-derived CDR1 and CDR2 are SGHVS and FQNEAQ. The CDR3 has 15 amino acids. J lost 5 bases, V lost 3 bases, and 7 bases had no gene match. The CDR3 here is CASSFGLAAPHEQYF. In nucleotides, the CDR3 is TGTGCCAGCAGCTTCGGACTAGCGGCCCCCCACGAGCAGTACTTC.

In its sample, this clonotype was seen a few times. This chain links TRBV13 with TRBJ2-1; a weak D match, TRBD2 (7 bases). The DNA matches TRBJ2-7 better at its end, which makes the J call doubtful. Looked up from germline, CDR1 is PRHDT and CDR2 is FYEKMQ (reference sequence). There are 16 residues in the CDR3. CDR3 nucleotides: TGTGCCAGCAGCCCACGGCCTAGCGGATGGGACAATGAGCAGTACTTC. Translated: CASSPRPSGWDNEQYF.

This clonotype occurred a few times. The rearrangement links TRBV7-2 to TRBJ1-2, with no clear D. Germline V gene lookup returns CDR1 SGHTA and CDR2 FQGNSA. This CDR3 is built from 12 residues. The V end was cut by 8 bases, the J end by 4 bases, with 11 bases between. The CDR3 spells CASQLGAYGYTF. CDR3 sequence (DNA): TGTGCCAGCCAGCTGGGAGCCTATGGCTACACCTTC.

This clonotype was picked up many times. The chain recombines TRBV7-2 with TRBJ2-7; TRBD2 matches 7 bases. After removal of 0 bases from V and 0 bases from J, the junction contained 2 bases not matched to a gene. This CDR3 has 15 residues. Germline V gives CDR1 SGHTA, CDR2 FQGNSA. The CDR3 DNA sequence: TGTGCCAGCAGCTTAGCCCCTAGCGGCTCCTACGAGCAGTACTTC. Amino acids: CASSLAPSGSYEQYF. Full variable domain (missing parts from reference TRBV7-2 and TRBJ2-7): GAGVSQSPSNKVTEKGKDVELRCDPISGHTALYWYRQSLGQGLEFLIYFQGNSAPDKSGLPSDRFSAERTGGSVSTLTIQRTQQEDSAVYLCASSLAPSGSYEQYFGPGTRLTVT.

The V and J genes are TRBV6-5 and TRBJ2-7; D is possibly TRBD2 (6 bases). The germline V gene encodes CDR1 MNHEY and CDR2 SVGAGI. There are 16 residues in the CDR3. The V end lost 4 bases, the J end lost 2 bases, and 18 bases lay between the germline ends. The CDR3 sequence: CASSSLPAGLPYEQYF. The CDR3 nucleotides read TGTGCCAGCAGTTCCCTGCCGGCGGGATTACCCTACGAGCAGTACTTC.

Of note for this clonotype: This may arise from a read error, as a much more abundant clone is one base away. The chain couples TRBV6-2 or TRBV6-3 to TRBJ2-5; maybe TRBD2 (6 bases). Germline CDR1 reads MNHEY; CDR2 reads SVGEGT. This CDR3 is 14 amino acids long. Trimming cost V 5 bases and J 4 bases, with 14 bases left between them. In DNA, the CDR3 is TGTGCCAGCAGTGAGTCGGCGGGGCGAGAGACCCAGTACTTC. Its protein is CASSESAGRETQYF.

The chain links TRBV18 to TRBJ2-7, with TRBD1 matching 8 bases. The CDR3 has 17 amino acids. CDR1 is KGHSH, CDR2 LQKENI, per germline. With V trimmed by 3 bases and J by 4 bases, 14 bases remained unmatched. The CDR3 DNA reads TGTGCCAGCTCACCCTTCGTTCTACCGGGACAGGAGTACGAGCAGTACTTC. This sequence encodes CASSPFVLPGQEYEQYF.

Many counts were recorded for this clonotype. The gene calls are TRBV20-1 and TRBJ2-2; D remains unclear. The CDR3 spans 15 residues. The V gene's germline CDR1 is DFQATT and CDR2 SNEGSKA (reference sequence). V was cut by 0 bases and J by 3 bases, with 11 bases left in between. The CDR3 region is CSARDLSGDTGELFF. The CDR3 DNA sequence: TGCAGTGCTAGAGATCTCTCTGGTGACACCGGGGAGCTGTTTTTT.